The present T cell receptor beta chain was sequenced within a study of blood T cell repertoires in COVID-19. Whole-study context: COVID-19 samples collected from the United States, Italy and Spain covered acute and convalescent phases. PBMCs, B-cell-depleted T cells, or T cells provided the cDNA or gDNA that made up the material.

This clone was observed once. In the authors' workflow: The authors estimated nucleated cell counts from reference gene primer amplification. Sequencing was performed with immunoSEQ multiplex PCR; in TCRdb, only in-frame clones are kept and a portion is missing. V, J and clone size were drawn from that table, and D and trimming were deduced from the DNA. The top ten clones hold under 30% of a sample with 70,000 to 95,000 clones, more than 70% of them seen once. V lost 5 bases to trimming and J lost 7 bases; unmatched junction nucleotides: 8. CDR1 is SGHTA and CDR2 is FQGNSA in the germline V gene. The CDR3 sequence is 15 residues long.

This chain uses TRBV7-2 with TRBJ1-1, with 12 bases fitting TRBD1. The sample taken for sequencing was peripheral blood. The sequence derives from a human donor in a cohort sampled during active COVID-19. This chain's CDR3 is CASSPGTGGVFEAFF. The CDR3 nucleotides read TGTGCCAGCAGCCCCGGGACAGGGGGCGTCTTTGAAGCTTTCTTT.